This T cell receptor (beta chain) was sequenced for a study of cytomegalovirus exposure and HLA in healthy donors. CDR3 length: 15 amino acids. Germline CDR1 reads SGHTS; CDR2 reads YDEGEE. V shed 3 bases, J shed 4 bases, and the junction held 7 bases outside the gene matches. With 60 Vbeta and 13 Jbeta primers, the PCR was carried out. Here immunoSEQ multiplex PCR was the method, and the copy in TCRdb shows in-frame clones only, minus some. The top ten hold 0.6% to 0.7% of the sample, which has approximately 130,000 clones, approximately 80% seen once. General study results and limits: Several of the most significant clusters appeared, in a later analysis, to be linked to common viral pathogens.

Remarks on this clone: Its antigen is as yet unknown.

The sample comprised PBMCs. The receptor was derived from a man aged 18 to 29 in good health and CMV-seronegative. The chain has TRBV5-8 and TRBJ1-5; TRBD1 matches at 7 bases. The CDR3 here is CASSYRPTGNQPQHF. The CDR3 nucleotides read TGTGCCAGCAGCTATCGACCGACAGGGAATCAGCCCCAGCATTTT.